These T cell receptor beta chains were read from a single sample in a study of blood T cells in healthy people across ages. TCRdb recomputed calls from the 5' RACE reads with MiXCR, one row per CDR3 protein. The sample holds about 540,000 distinct CDR3 sequences, approximately 25% seen once. The same sample was also used in a study of T cells of mothers and their children.

Sequenced sample: blood. These receptors all stem from a boy aged 5-17 years in good health. The CDR3 runs from the conserved cysteine through the conserved F or W. A D gene is named only where the DNA matches it firmly. The size field is filled for only some rows; it gives once, few, many or a size class.

>TRBJ2-7|-|TRBV5-5|-
CASSSGTRQLSEQYF
TGTGCCAGCAGTTCCGGGACAAGACAGCTAAGCGAGCAGTACTTC
>TRBJ2-7|-|TRBV7-2|TRBD2
CASSPNRGLAGIGSEQYF
TGTGCCAGCAGCCCGAACCGGGGACTAGCGGGAATAGGTAGCGAGCAGTACTTC
>TRBJ2-4|-|TRBV7-2|-
CASSYRWDTKNIQYF
TGTGCCAGCAGCTACCGATGGGACACAAAAAACATTCAGTACTTC
>TRBJ2-5|-|TRBV5-1|TRBD1
CASSWDRRGEQYF
TGCGCCAGCAGCTGGGACAGACGAGGGGAGCAGTACTTC
>TRBJ1-4|-|TRBV5-8|TRBD1
CASSAGQVNEKLFF
TGTGCCAGCAGCGCGGGACAGGTTAATGAAAAACTGTTTTTT
>TRBJ2-3|many|TRBV29-1|-
CSARDSTDTQYF
TGCAGCGCCCGGGACAGCACAGATACGCAGTATTTT
>TRBJ1-2|-|TRBV20-1|-
CSARASSVGYTF
TGCAGTGCTAGAGCCAGTTCAGTTGGCTACACCTTC
>TRBJ2-5|-|TRBV4-3|-
CASSQDLSGEQYF
TGCGCCAGCAGCCAAGACCTTTCCGGGGAGCAGTACTTC
>TRBJ2-3|-|TRBV12-3/TRBV12-4|TRBD1
CASTLRKTGGPDTQYF
TGTGCCAGCACCCTCAGGAAGACAGGGGGTCCAGATACGCAGTATTTT
>TRBJ2-2|few|TRBV20-1|-
CSAPYGGVDTGELFF
TGCAGTGCTCCCTACGGGGGAGTAGACACCGGGGAGCTGTTTTTT
>TRBJ2-1|few|TRBV30|TRBD2
CAWSGPGLDYNEQFF
TGTGCCTGGAGCGGTCCGGGACTAGATTACAATGAGCAGTTCTTC
>TRBJ1-2|-|TRBV12-3/TRBV12-4|-
CASSSGANGYTF
TGTGCCAGCAGCTCAGGGGCTAATGGCTACACCTTC
>TRBJ2-1|few|TRBV7-3|-
CASTSQGGVSYNEQFF
TGTGCCAGCACCAGCCAGGGGGGGGTCTCCTACAATGAGCAGTTCTTC
>TRBJ1-3|few|TRBV28|-
CASSLDRPGNTIYF
TGTGCCAGCAGTTTAGACAGGCCTGGAAACACCATATATTTT
>TRBJ2-1|-|TRBV5-1|TRBD1
CASSLGTGVGVEQFF
TGCGCCAGCAGCTTGGGGACAGGGGTTGGTGTTGAGCAGTTCTTC
>TRBJ2-1|few|TRBV12-3/TRBV12-4|-
CASSRNGNEQFF
TGTGCCAGCAGTAGGAACGGCAATGAGCAGTTCTTC
>TRBJ2-7|few|TRBV11-2|-
CASSPRGGFEQYF
TGTGCCAGCAGCCCTCGTGGGGGGTTCGAGCAGTACTTC
>TRBJ2-1|few|TRBV6-5|-
CASRQSGSGNEQFF
TGTGCCAGCAGGCAGTCAGGCAGCGGGAATGAGCAGTTCTTC
>TRBJ1-5|-|TRBV10-3|-
CAISDSNSQPQHF
TGTGCCATCAGTGACTCTAACAGTCAGCCCCAGCATTTT
>TRBJ2-7|-|TRBV11-2|-
CASSPISGSAYEQYF
TGTGCCAGCAGCCCCATTTCTGGGTCTGCCTACGAGCAGTACTTC
>TRBJ1-3|-|TRBV9|-
CASSGTQGPLSGNTIYF
TGTGCCAGCAGCGGGACCCAGGGCCCGCTCTCTGGAAACACCATATATTTT
>TRBJ2-7|few|TRBV27|-
CASSLTPASYEQYF
TGTGCCAGCAGTTTAACGCCGGCTTCCTACGAGCAGTACTTC